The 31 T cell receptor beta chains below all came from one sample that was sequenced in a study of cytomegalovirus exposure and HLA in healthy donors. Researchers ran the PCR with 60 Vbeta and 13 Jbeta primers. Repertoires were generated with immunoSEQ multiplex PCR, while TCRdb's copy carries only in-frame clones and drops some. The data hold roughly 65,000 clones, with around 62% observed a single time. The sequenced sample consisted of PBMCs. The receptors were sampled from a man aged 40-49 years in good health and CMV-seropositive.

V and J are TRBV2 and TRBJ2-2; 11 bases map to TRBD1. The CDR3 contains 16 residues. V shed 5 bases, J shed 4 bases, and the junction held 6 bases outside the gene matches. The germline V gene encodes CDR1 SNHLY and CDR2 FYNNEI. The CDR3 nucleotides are TGTGCCAGCAGTTTGACCGGGACAGGGGGCACCGGGGAGCTGTTTTTT. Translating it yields CASSLTGTGGTGELFF.

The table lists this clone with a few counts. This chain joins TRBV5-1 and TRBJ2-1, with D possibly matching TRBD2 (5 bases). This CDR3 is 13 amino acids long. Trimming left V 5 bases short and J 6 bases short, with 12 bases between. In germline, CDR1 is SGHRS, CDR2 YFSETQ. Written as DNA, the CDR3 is TGCGCCAGCAGGGAGGACGGTACCAATGAGCAGTTCTTC. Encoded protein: CASREDGTNEQFF.

The CDR3 region has the DNA TGCAGCGTCTCCGGACTAGCGGGATCTTACGAGCAGTACTTC. It translates to CSVSGLAGSYEQYF. The rearrangement links TRBV29-1 to TRBJ2-7, with 12 bases aligning to TRBD2. V lost 6 bases and J lost 4; bases outside the gene matches: 7. From germline, CDR1 is SQVTM and CDR2 ANQGSEA. This CDR3 spans 14 amino acids.

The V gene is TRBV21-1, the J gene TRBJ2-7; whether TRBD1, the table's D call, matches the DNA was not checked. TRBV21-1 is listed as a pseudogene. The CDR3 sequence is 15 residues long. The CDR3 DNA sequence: TGTGCCAGCAGCAAAGGGACAGGGGCAACCTACGAGCAGTACTTC. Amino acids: CASSKGTGATYEQYF.

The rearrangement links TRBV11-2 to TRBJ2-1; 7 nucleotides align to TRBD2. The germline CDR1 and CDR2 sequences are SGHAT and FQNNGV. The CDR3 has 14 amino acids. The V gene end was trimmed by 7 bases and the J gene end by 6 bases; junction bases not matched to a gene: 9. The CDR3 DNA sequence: TGTGCCAGCATTCGAGCGGGGCTAGGCAATGAGCAGTTCTTC. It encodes CASIRAGLGNEQFF.

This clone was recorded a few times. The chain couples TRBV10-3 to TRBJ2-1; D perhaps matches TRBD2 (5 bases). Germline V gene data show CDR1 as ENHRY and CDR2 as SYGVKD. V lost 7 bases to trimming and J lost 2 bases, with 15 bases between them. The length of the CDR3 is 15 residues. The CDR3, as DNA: TGTGCCATCATGGGCGGACTCACCCCCTACAATGAGCAGTTCTTC. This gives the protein CAIMGGLTPYNEQFF.

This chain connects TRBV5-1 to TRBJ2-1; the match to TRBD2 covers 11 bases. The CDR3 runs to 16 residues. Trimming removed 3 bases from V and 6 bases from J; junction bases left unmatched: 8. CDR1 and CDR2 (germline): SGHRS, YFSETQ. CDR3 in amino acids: CASSWTSGSWGNEQFF. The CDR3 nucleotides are TGCGCCAGCAGCTGGACTAGCGGGTCGTGGGGCAATGAGCAGTTCTTC.

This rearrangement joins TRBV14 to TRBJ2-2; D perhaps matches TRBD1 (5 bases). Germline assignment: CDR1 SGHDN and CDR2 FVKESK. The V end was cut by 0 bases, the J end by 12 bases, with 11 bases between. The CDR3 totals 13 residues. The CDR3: CASSQEMQGKLFF. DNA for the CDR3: TGTGCCAGCAGCCAAGAGATGCAGGGAAAGCTGTTTTTT.

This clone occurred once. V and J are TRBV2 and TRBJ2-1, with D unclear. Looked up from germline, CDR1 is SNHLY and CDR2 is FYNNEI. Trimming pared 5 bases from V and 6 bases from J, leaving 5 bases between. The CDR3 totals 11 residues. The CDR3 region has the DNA TGTGCCAGCAGTCCACTCAATGAGCAGTTCTTC. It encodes CASSPLNEQFF.

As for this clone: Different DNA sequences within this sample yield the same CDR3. The CDR3 region is CAWSPSTDTQYF. Written as DNA, the CDR3 is TGTGCCTGGAGTCCTAGTACAGATACGCAGTATTTT. This sequence joins TRBV30 and TRBJ2-3; D ambiguous. Trimming pared 2 bases from V and 3 bases from J, leaving 6 bases between. The CDR3 has 12 residues. Per germline, CDR1 GTSNPN and CDR2 SVGIG (reference sequence).

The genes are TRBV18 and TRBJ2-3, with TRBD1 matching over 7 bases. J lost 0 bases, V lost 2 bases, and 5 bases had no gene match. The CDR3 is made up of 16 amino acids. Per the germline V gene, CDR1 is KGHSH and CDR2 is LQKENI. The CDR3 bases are TGTGCCAGCTCACCAACGACAGGGTCTAGCACAGATACGCAGTATTTT. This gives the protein CASSPTTGSSTDTQYF.

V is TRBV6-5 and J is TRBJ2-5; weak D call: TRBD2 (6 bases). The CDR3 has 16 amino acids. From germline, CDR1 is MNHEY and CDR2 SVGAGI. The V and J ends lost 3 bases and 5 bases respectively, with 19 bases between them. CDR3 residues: CASSYGGAGHGETQYF. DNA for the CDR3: TGTGCCAGCAGTTATGGAGGGGCGGGTCATGGGGAGACCCAGTACTTC.

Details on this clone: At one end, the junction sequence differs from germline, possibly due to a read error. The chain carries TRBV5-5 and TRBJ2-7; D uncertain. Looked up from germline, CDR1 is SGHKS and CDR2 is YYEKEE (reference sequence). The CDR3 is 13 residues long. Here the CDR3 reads CASSQDVAYEQYF. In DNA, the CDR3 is TGCGCCAGCAGCCAAGATGTGGCTTACGAGCAGTACTTC.

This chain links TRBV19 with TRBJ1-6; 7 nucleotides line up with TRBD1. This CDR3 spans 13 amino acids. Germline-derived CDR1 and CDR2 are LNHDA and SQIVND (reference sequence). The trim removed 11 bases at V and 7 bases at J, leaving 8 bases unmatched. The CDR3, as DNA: TGTGCCTCGGTGGGACAGACGAATTCACCCCTCCACTTT. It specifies CASVGQTNSPLHF.

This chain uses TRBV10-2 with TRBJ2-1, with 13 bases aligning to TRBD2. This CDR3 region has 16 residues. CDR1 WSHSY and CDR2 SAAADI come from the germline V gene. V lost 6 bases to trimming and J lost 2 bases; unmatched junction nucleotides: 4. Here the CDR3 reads CASRGTSGKAYNEQFF. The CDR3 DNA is TGCGCCAGCAGGGGGACTAGCGGGAAAGCCTACAATGAGCAGTTCTTC.

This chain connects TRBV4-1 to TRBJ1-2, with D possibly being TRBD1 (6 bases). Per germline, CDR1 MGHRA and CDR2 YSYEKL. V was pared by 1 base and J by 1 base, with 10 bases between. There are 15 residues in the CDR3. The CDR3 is CASSQGQGNNYGYTF. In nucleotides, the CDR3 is TGCGCCAGCAGCCAAGGGCAGGGGAATAACTATGGCTACACCTTC.

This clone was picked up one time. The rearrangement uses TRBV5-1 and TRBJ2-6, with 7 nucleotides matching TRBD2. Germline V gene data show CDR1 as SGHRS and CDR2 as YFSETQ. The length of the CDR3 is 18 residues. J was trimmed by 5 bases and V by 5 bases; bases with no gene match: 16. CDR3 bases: TGCGCCAGCAGGGGGGGGGTCCCCTCTGCCCGGTGGGCCAACGTCCTGACTTTC. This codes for CASRGGVPSARWANVLTF.

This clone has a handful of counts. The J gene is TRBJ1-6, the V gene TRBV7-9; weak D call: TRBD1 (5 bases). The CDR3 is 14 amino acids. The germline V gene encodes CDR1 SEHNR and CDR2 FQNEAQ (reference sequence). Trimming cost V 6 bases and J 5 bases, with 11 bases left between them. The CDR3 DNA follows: TGTGCCAGCAGAGCCCCGGACAATAATTCACCCCTCCACTTT. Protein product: CASRAPDNNSPLHF.

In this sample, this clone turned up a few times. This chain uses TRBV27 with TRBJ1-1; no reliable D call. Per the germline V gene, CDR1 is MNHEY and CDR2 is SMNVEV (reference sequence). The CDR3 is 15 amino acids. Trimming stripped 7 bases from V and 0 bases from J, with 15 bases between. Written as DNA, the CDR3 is TGTGCCAGCACCCCCGCCATTACAGTGAACACTGAAGCTTTCTTT. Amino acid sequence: CASTPAITVNTEAFF.

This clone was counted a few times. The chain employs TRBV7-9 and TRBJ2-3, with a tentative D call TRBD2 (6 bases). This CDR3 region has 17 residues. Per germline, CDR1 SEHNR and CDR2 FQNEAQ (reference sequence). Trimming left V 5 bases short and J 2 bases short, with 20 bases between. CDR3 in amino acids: CASSRSDSAGYTDTQYF. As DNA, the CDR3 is TGTGCCAGCAGCCGTAGTGACTCGGCGGGGTACACAGATACGCAGTATTTT.

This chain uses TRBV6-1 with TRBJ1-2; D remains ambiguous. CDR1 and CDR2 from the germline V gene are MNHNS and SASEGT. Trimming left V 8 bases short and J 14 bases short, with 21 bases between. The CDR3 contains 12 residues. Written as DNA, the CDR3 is TGTGCCAGCGGCCCCGGGGAGCCCTCTACTACCTTC. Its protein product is CASGPGEPSTTF.

In nucleotides, the CDR3 is TGTGCCAGCAGCGACAGGGGAAGAGGTGAAGCTTTCTTT. Amino acid sequence: CASSDRGRGEAFF. The chain employs TRBV9 and TRBJ1-1; 7 bases are a match to TRBD1. Germline-derived CDR1 and CDR2 are SGDLS and YYNGEE. The CDR3 runs to 13 residues. V shed 3 bases, J shed 7 bases, and the junction held 6 bases outside the gene matches. Together with reference TRBV9 and TRBJ1-1, the CDR3 gives the full variable domain: DSGVTQTPKHLITATGQRVTLRCSPRSGDLSVYWYQQSLDQGLQFLIQYYNGEERAKGNILERFSAQQFPDLHSELNLSSLELGDSALYFCASSDRGRGEAFFGQGTRLTVV.

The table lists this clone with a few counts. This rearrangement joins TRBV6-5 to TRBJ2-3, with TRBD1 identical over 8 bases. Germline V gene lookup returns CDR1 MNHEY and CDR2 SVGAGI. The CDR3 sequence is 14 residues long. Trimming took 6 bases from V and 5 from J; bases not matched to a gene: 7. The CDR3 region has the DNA TGTGCCAGCAGGGAGGGACAGGTTTTAGATACGCAGTATTTT. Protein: CASREGQVLDTQYF.

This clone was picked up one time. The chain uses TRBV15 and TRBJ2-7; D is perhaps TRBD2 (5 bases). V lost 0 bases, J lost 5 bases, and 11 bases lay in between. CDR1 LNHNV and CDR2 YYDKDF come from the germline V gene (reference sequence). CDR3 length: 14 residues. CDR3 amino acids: CATSRERPGDEQYF. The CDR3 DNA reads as TGTGCCACCAGCAGAGAACGCCCCGGGGACGAGCAGTACTTC. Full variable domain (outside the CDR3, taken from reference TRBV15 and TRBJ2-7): DAMVIQNPRYQVTQFGKPVTLSCSQTLNHNVMYWYQQKSSQAPKLLFHYYDKDFNNEADTPDNFQSRRPNTSFCFLDIRSPGLGDTAMYLCATSRERPGDEQYFGPGTRLTVT.

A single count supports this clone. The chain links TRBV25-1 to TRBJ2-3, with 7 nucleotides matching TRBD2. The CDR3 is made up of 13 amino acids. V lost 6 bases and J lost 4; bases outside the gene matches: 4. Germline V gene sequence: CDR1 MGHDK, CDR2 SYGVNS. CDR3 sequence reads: CASRGGGADTQYF. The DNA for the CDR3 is TGTGCCAGCAGAGGCGGGGGTGCAGATACGCAGTATTTT.

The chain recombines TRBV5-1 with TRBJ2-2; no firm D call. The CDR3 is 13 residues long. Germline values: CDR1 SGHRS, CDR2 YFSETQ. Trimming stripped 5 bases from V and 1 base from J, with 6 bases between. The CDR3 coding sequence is TGCGCCAGCAGACTCCAGAACACCGGGGAGCTGTTTTTT. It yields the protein CASRLQNTGELFF.

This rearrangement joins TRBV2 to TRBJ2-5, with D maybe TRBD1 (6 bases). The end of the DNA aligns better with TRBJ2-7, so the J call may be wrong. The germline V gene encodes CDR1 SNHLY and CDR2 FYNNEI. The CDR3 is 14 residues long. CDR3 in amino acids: CASKTGPSSYEQYF. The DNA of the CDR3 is TGTGCCTCAAAGACAGGACCCAGCTCCTACGAGCAGTACTTC.

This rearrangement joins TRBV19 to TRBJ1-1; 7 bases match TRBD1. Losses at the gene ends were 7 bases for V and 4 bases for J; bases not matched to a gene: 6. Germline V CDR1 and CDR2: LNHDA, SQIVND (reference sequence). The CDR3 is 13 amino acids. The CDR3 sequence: CASMYRGTTEAFF. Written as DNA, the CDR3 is TGTGCCAGTATGTACAGGGGAACCACTGAAGCTTTCTTT. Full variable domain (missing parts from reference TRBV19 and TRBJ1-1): DGGITQSPKYLFRKEGQNVTLSCEQNLNHDAMYWYRQDPGQGLRLIYYSQIVNDFQKGDIAEGYSVSREKKESFPLTVTSAQKNPTAFYLCASMYRGTTEAFFGQGTRLTVV.

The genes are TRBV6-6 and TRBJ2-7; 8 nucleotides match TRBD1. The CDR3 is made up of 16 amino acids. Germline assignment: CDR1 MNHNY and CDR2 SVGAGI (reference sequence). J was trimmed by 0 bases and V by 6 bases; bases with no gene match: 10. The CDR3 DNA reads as TGTGCCAGCAGATCCTCCGTCGGGACAGGCTCCTACGAGCAGTACTTC. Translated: CASRSSVGTGSYEQYF.

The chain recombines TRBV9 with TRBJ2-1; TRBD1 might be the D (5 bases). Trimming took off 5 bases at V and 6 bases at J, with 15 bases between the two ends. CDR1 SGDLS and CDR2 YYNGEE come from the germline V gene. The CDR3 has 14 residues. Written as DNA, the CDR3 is TGTGCCAGCAGTAGGGGTGTGACGGGCAATGAGCAGTTCTTC. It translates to CASSRGVTGNEQFF.

Here the CDR3 reads CASSALAGGGFANEQFF. The CDR3 DNA is TGTGCCAGCAGTGCTCTAGCGGGAGGGGGCTTCGCCAATGAGCAGTTCTTC. The gene calls are TRBV6-1 and TRBJ2-1, with 12 bases fitting TRBD2. Germline CDR1 and CDR2: MNHNS and SASEGT. Trimming at V came to 4 bases and at J to 6 bases, leaving 10 bases not matched to a gene. CDR3 size: 17 residues.